In this sample, the clone carrying this T cell receptor beta chain turned up once. Antigen specificity is unknown. These data belong to a study of OX40 agonist ivuxolimab in advanced cancers. Study context: Ivuxolimab was delivered to patients intravenously every 2 weeks at doses spanning 0.01 to 10 mg/kg. Prior anti-PD-1, anti-PD-L1 or anti-CTLA-4 therapy was allowed; 40% had some. Cohort: 80% to 90% men, mean age about 60, aged about 20 to 79.

Here immunoSEQ multiplex PCR was the method, and the copy in TCRdb shows in-frame clones only, minus some. The data show 80,000 or so clones, 86% seen once. In germline, CDR1 is SGHTA, CDR2 FQGTGA. V shed 1 base and J 6 bases; nucleotides not matched to a gene: 4. The CDR3 has 14 residues. Notes on the study in general: There was clonal expansion of CD4+ and CD8+ blood T cells by week 6 at 0.1 to 3.0 mg/kg.

Sequencing was performed on CD4+ or CD8+ T cells sorted from blood, taken in a trial of the OX40 agonist ivuxolimab. V is TRBV7-3 and J is TRBJ2-7; 9 bases are a match to TRBD2. The sequence was collected from an adult with an advanced solid tumor such as melanoma, head and neck, liver or kidney cancer. CDR3 loop: CASSLIGTSSEQYF. The CDR3 region has the DNA TGTGCCAGCAGCTTAATAGGGACTAGCAGCGAGCAGTACTTC. The full variable domain, in which reference TRBV7-3 and TRBJ2-7 provide the parts outside the CDR3, is GAGVSQTPSNKVTEKGKYVELRCDPISGHTALYWYRQSLGQGPEFLIYFQGTGAADDSGLPNDRFFAVRPEGSVSTLKIQRTERGDSAVYLCASSLIGTSSEQYFGPGTRLTVT.